What follows is one T cell receptor beta chain and its context. This clonotype was picked up many times. The antigen this receptor binds is unknown. There are no base qualities to consult, and no much larger clone falls within one base. Stable Graves' hyperthyroidism was defined as no progression to ophthalmopathy during 18 months of follow-up. Hyperthyroidism patients were newly diagnosed, had a disease duration of under 2 months, and were aged 18 to 65 years. Any patient with an uncontrolled infection, another autoimmune disease, pregnancy or lactation was excluded. Clinical symptoms, serum thyroxine and TRAb, thyroid ultrasound, and orbital computed tomography formed the basis for the diagnoses. PBMCs were separated from under 11 ml of fresh peripheral blood using Ficoll-Paque density gradient centrifugation. Trizol reagent was used to extract total RNA, and RNA quality was then checked on an Agilent 2100 Bioanalyzer.

The TCR beta CDR3 regions were amplified from the RNA transcripts. The TCR CDR3 was subjected to a first round of RT-PCR using the HTBI primer set and the Qiagen OneStep RT-PCR kit. Libraries were constructed in a second round of multiplex PCR, after which size selection and purification were carried out. The libraries were sequenced on an Illumina HiSeq2000 using paired-end 100 bp reads. Regarding the original processing steps: SOAPnuke was used to process the raw data, throwing out any read that contained adapters or uncalled bases, had a mean Phred below 15, or lacked an exact constant-primer or identifier match. COPE v1.2.5 was used to merge high-quality paired reads, and clonotypes were defined as unique nucleotide sequences. Clonotypes were aligned to IMGT TRBV, TRBD and TRBJ reference segments using MiTCR v1.1. Analysis was restricted to V-J combinations with a frequency above 0.0001, which covered about 99% of repertoires. A TCS score was defined as the ratio of F50 (clonal expansion) to E x V (chaos), with BLOSUM62-based TCRdist applied between CDR3 peptides within each V-J. Welch's t-statistics and random forest reduced fewer than 600 V-J features to some 14, which were used in a naive Bayes classifier (R e1071). TCRdb itself trimmed the public reads at Q25 with fastp, ran MiXCR and retained productive beta chains. Identical CDR3 protein sequences are pooled into one entry, listed with their most common genes and DNA. Here the V and J calls rest on TCRdb's processing, not on the authors' analysis. Within this sample are 550,000 to 600,000 distinct CDR3 sequences, with around 17% of them counted one time only. Clones ranked in the top ten supply 15% to 20% of the sample.

The CDR3, from cysteine to phenylalanine, totals 14 residues. Only the CDR3 region is kept as DNA, spanning 42 bases read in frame from base 1. CDR1 is given as SGHAT and CDR2 as FQNNGV, both from the germline V gene. V is clipped by 0 bases and J by 8 bases, and the sequence between their germline boundaries is 11 bases long. The sample originates from a study of T cells in Graves' hyperthyroidism and ophthalmopathy (dated by TCRdb to the late 2010s). A note on the overall study: Peripheral blood was sampled at the time of initial diagnosis, prior to any treatment. According to the paper, TCR Vbeta CDR3 sequencing was carried out on approximately 140 peripheral blood samples, which came from fewer than 50 ophthalmopathy, approximately 72 hyperthyroidism and about 17 progressor patients. The 100 or so discovery patients were divided at random into training and test sets in a 7:3 ratio. Once sampling was done, hyperthyroidism patients were given methimazole at a starting dose of 30 mg daily, whereas ophthalmopathy patients were given high-dose intravenous methylprednisolone. Thyroid tissue and blood T-cell repertoires from about six Graves' hyperthyroidism patients were also compared in the study. A discovery cohort of about a hundred patients, 43 with Graves' ophthalmopathy and about 58 with stable Graves' hyperthyroidism, was used to find distinguishing TCR V-J signatures. Prospective prediction of ophthalmopathy was tested in an independent validation cohort consisting of 18 to 20 hyperthyroidism patients and more than 15 patients who later progressed to ophthalmopathy. Results the study describes overall, beyond this receptor: Sample size was not statistically predetermined, and blinding of investigators to group allocation was not performed. In validation, the model predicted progression to ophthalmopathy with over 60% sensitivity and 72% to 75% specificity, a median of about 6 months before onset. In cross-validation, a model built on a 13 V-J signature told ophthalmopathy apart from stable hyperthyroidism with roughly 87% sensitivity and around 81% specificity, and in testing the same model reached 80%/75%. Most expanded thyroid clonotypes (frequency above 0.001) were also detected in blood, a finding suggesting that blood repertoires may reflect thyroid immune responses.

This clonotype originated in a woman aged 18-35 years with Graves' hyperthyroidism. This chain joins TRBV11-2 to TRBJ2-1; the D gene is possibly TRBD1, with 5 bases matching. The specimen was blood. Here is the DNA: TGTGCCAGCAGCTTAGAGGGCAGGGAAGATGAGCAGTTCTTC. It translates to CASSLEGREDEQFF.